Listed here are 9 T cell receptor beta chains from one sample, sequenced in a study of T cell changes during pregnancy in multiple sclerosis. Profiled with immunoSEQ multiplex PCR; TCRdb holds only in-frame clones, not every one. The data hold around 100,000 clones, with 94% observed a single time. The sample consisted of peripheral blood, taken before pregnancy. The source is a female donor with multiple sclerosis, enrolled in a pregnancy study.

V gene TRBV7-6 combines with J gene TRBJ2-2; perhaps TRBD1 as D (6 bases). The germline CDR1 and CDR2 sequences are SGHVS and FNYEAQ. V lost 2 bases and J 1 base, leaving 11 bases between the germline ends. The CDR3 spans 16 residues. Here the CDR3 reads CASSLTQGKNTGELFF. The CDR3 bases are TGTGCCAGCAGCTTAACGCAGGGGAAGAACACCGGGGAGCTGTTTTTT.

The J gene is TRBJ2-7, the V gene TRBV21-1; TRBD2, as called in the table, went unchecked against the DNA. TRBV21-1 is recorded as a pseudogene. This CDR3 is built from 16 residues. The CDR3 coding sequence is TGTGCCAGCAGCAAGAAGAGAAGAACGATCTCCTACGAGCAGTACTTC. Amino acid sequence: CASSKKRRTISYEQYF.

This clone was found once. This rearrangement joins TRBV19 to TRBJ2-7, with 9 bases lining up with TRBD2. The CDR3 totals 13 residues. With 6 bases clipped from V and 5 bases from J, the junction kept 5 bases outside the gene matches. Per the germline V gene, CDR1 is LNHDA and CDR2 is SQIVND (reference sequence). The CDR3 region has the DNA TGTGCCAGTAGCGCGGGAGGGCCCAACGAGCAGTACTTC. Its translation: CASSAGGPNEQYF. The variable domain in full, completed from reference TRBV19 and TRBJ2-7, reads DGGITQSPKYLFRKEGQNVTLSCEQNLNHDAMYWYRQDPGQGLRLIYYSQIVNDFQKGDIAEGYSVSREKKESFPLTVTSAQKNPTAFYLCASSAGGPNEQYFGPGTRLTVT.

Worth noting for this clone: The CDR3 does not end in the conserved phenylalanine or tryptophan, so this is likely a read error. The DNA is omitted, as the CDR3 cannot be located on it reliably, and the CDR3 follows TCRdb's listing. The rearrangement joins TRBV5-1 to TRBJ2-7; the table assigns TRBD1, which was not confirmed against the DNA. The CDR3 region is 12 residues in length, termini included. Germline CDR1 and CDR2: SGHRS and YFSETQ. The CDR3 reads CASSLAAKWRGQ.

The V and J genes are TRBV7-2 and TRBJ2-7; 8 nucleotides line up with TRBD1. Germline CDR1 SGHTA, CDR2 FQGNSA. The ends lost 3 bases at V and 2 bases at J; junction bases unmatched: 6. The CDR3 is made up of 15 amino acids. The CDR3 loop is CASSFAGQGPYEQYF. The CDR3 nucleotides are TGTGCCAGCAGCTTTGCAGGACAGGGACCCTACGAGCAGTACTTC.

The CDR3: CASSVGAGGMAEQFF. CDR3 nucleotides: TGTGCCAGCAGTGTGGGAGCGGGAGGGATGGCTGAGCAGTTCTTC. This sequence joins TRBV6-4 and TRBJ2-1; 10 bases are a match to TRBD2. J gave up 9 bases and V 4 bases, and 9 bases lay outside the gene matches. Germline V CDR1 and CDR2: MRHNA, SNTAGT. The CDR3 spans 15 residues.

This chain links TRBV29-1 with TRBJ2-7, with TRBD1 identical over 7 bases. With 8 bases clipped from V and 5 bases from J, the junction kept 9 bases outside the gene matches. The CDR3 totals 12 residues. Looked up from germline, CDR1 is SQVTM and CDR2 is ANQGSEA. Written as DNA, the CDR3 is TGCAGCATGACAGGGAAGTACAACGAGCAGTACTTC. As protein: CSMTGKYNEQYF.

The genes are TRBV2 and TRBJ1-1, with D possibly being TRBD1 (5 bases). The CDR3 contains 13 residues. V was clipped by 8 bases and J by 0 bases, with 10 bases between them. Germline V gene sequence: CDR1 SNHLY, CDR2 FYNNEI. The CDR3: CASGGGVNTEAFF. In DNA form, the CDR3 reads TGTGCCAGCGGAGGAGGGGTGAACACTGAAGCTTTCTTT. Together with reference TRBV2 and TRBJ1-1, the CDR3 gives the full variable domain: EPEVTQTPSHQVTQMGQEVILRCVPISNHLYFYWYRQILGQKVEFLVSFYNNEISEKSEIFDDQFSVERPDGSNFTLKIRSTKLEDSAMYFCASGGGVNTEAFFGQGTRLTVV.

The chain is built from TRBV19 and TRBJ2-2; 7 bases are a match to TRBD2. CDR3 length: 14 amino acids. The V and J ends lost 7 bases and 7 bases, in that order; junction bases with no gene match: 9. Germline V CDR1 and CDR2: LNHDA, SQIVND (reference sequence). The CDR3 sequence: CASNWGEGVGELFF. Written as DNA, the CDR3 is TGTGCCAGTAATTGGGGGGAGGGCGTCGGGGAGCTGTTTTTT.